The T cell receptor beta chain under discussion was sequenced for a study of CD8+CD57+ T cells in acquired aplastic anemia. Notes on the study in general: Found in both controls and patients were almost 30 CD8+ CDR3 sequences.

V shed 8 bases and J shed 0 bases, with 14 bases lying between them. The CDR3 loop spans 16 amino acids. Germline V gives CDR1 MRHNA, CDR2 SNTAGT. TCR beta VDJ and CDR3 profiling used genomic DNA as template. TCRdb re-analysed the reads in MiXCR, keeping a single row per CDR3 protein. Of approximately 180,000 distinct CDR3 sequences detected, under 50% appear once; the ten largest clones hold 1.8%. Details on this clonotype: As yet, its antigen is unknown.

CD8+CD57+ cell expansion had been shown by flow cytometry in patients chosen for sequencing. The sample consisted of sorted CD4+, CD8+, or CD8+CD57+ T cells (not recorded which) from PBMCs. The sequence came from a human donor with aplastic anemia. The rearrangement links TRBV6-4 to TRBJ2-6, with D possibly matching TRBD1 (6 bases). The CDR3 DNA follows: TGTGCCAGCGCCCGCACAGGGAGCTCTGGGGCCAACGTCCTGACTTTC. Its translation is CASARTGSSGANVLTF.